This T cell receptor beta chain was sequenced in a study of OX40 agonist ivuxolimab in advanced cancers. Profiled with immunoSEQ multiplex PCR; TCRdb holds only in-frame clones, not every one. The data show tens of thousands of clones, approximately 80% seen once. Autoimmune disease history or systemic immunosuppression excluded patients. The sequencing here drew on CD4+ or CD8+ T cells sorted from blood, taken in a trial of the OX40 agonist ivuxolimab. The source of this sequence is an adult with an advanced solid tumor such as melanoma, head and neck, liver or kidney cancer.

This CDR3 reads CASSQQEGGYEQYF. The CDR3 DNA follows: TGTGCCAGCAGCCAGCAAGAGGGAGGCTACGAGCAGTACTTC. V and J are TRBV28 and TRBJ2-7; D is possibly TRBD2 (6 bases). This CDR3 region has 14 residues. The germline gives CDR1 MDHEN, CDR2 SYDVKM. Trimming shortened V by 6 bases and J by 3 bases, and 15 bases separated the two germline ends. The whole variable domain, filled in from reference TRBV28 and TRBJ2-7, reads DVKVTQSSRYLVKRTGEKVFLECVQDMDHENMFWYRQDPGLGLRLIYFSYDVKMKEKGDIPEGYSVSREKKERFSLILESASTNQTSMYLCASSQQEGGYEQYFGPGTRLTVT.